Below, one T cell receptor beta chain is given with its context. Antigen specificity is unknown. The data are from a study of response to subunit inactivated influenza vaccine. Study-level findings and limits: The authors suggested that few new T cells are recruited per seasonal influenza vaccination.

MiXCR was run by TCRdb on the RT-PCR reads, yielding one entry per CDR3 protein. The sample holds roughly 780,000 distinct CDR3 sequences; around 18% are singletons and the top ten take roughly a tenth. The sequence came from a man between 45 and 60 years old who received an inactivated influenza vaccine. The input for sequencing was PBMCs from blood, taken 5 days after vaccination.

This CDR3 is CASSQDRNRANIQYF. In nucleotides, the CDR3 is TGCGCCAGCAGCCAAGATCGAAACAGGGCTAACATTCAGTACTTC. The V gene is TRBV4-3, the J gene TRBJ2-4; maybe TRBD1 (6 bases). Deletions cut 0 bases from V and 7 bases from J, with 13 bases between. The CDR3 totals 15 residues. Germline V gene data show CDR1 as LGHNA and CDR2 as YSLEER.